This passage covers 19 T cell receptor beta chains from one sample sequenced in a study of blood T cell repertoires in COVID-19. Generated by immunoSEQ multiplex PCR, the TCRdb table keeps only in-frame clones and is missing some. The sample lists around 320,000 clones, around 85% occurring once. The sample was peripheral blood. These receptors all come from a human donor in a cohort sampled during active COVID-19.

The V call is TRBV7-9, the J call TRBJ1-1; possibly TRBD1 for D (6 bases). CDR1 is SEHNR, CDR2 FQNEAQ, per germline (reference sequence). V gave up 5 bases and J gave up 1 base, with 14 bases separating them. This CDR3 is 15 amino acids long. CDR3 loop: CASSQTGQWNTEAFF. In DNA, the CDR3 is TGTGCCAGCAGCCAGACCGGACAGTGGAACACTGAAGCTTTCTTT.

V usage is TRBV21-1 and J usage is TRBJ2-1; no DNA check was done on the table's D call, TRBD1. TRBV21-1 is assigned pseudogene status. CDR3 length: 16 amino acids. This CDR3 reads CASSNTTRQPYNEQFF. CDR3 sequence (DNA): TGTGCCAGCAGCAACACCACTCGACAGCCCTACAATGAGCAGTTCTTC.

V is TRBV12-3 or TRBV12-4 and J is TRBJ1-4; D is uncertain. The V and J ends lost 3 bases and 6 bases respectively, with 2 bases between them. The CDR3 runs to 11 residues. The CDR3 region is CASSFYEKLFF. DNA of the CDR3: TGTGCCAGCAGTTTCTATGAAAAACTGTTTTTT.

This chain joins TRBV6-1 and TRBJ1-6; perhaps TRBD1 as D (5 bases). Germline V gene sequence: CDR1 MNHNS, CDR2 SASEGT. This CDR3 region has 15 residues. Deletions cut 3 bases from V and 7 bases from J, with 13 bases between. For the CDR3, the DNA is TGTGCCAGCAGTGAGGCGGGGGTCACGAATTCACCCCTCCACTTT. Amino acids: CASSEAGVTNSPLHF.

The V call is TRBV6-2 or TRBV6-3, the J call TRBJ2-3; weak D call: TRBD2 (6 bases). CDR3 length: 15 amino acids. With 0 bases removed from V and 1 base from J, the gap between germline ends came to 8 bases. Per the germline V gene, CDR1 is MNHEY and CDR2 is SVGEGT. The CDR3 reads CASSYSGLRTDTQYF. The CDR3 DNA reads TGTGCCAGCAGTTACTCGGGACTTCGCACAGATACGCAGTATTTT.

The chain recombines TRBV5-4 with TRBJ1-1; 10 bases line up with TRBD1. The CDR3 loop spans 18 amino acids. Germline-derived CDR1 and CDR2 are SGHNT and YYREEE (reference sequence). V was pared by 5 bases and J by 4 bases, with 17 bases of the junction left unmatched. The CDR3, as DNA: TGTGCCAGCAGTTCTCTGGGACAGGGGATAGTCTTGAGCACTGAAGCTTTCTTT. It specifies CASSSLGQGIVLSTEAFF. The whole variable domain, remainder taken from reference TRBV5-4 and TRBJ1-1, is ETGVTQSPTHLIKTRGQQVTLRCSSQSGHNTVSWYQQALGQGPQFIFQYYREEENGRGNFPPRFSGLQFPNYSSELNVNALELDDSALYLCASSSLGQGIVLSTEAFFGQGTRLTVV.

This clone has just one count. The same CDR3 is also encoded by other DNA sequences in this sample. This rearrangement joins TRBV12-3 or TRBV12-4 to TRBJ2-5; D is uncertain. This CDR3 contains 12 residues. Trimming removed 2 bases from V and 2 bases from J, with 3 bases in between. CDR3 residues: CASSLTQETQYF. CDR3 bases: TGTGCCAGCAGTTTAACACAAGAGACCCAGTACTTC.

V is TRBV7-3 and J is TRBJ2-3, with D perhaps matching TRBD1 (5 bases). The V end lost 5 bases, the J end lost 0 bases, and 9 bases lay between the germline ends. In germline, CDR1 is SGHTA, CDR2 FQGTGA. The CDR3 is 14 residues long. CDR3 DNA sequence: TGTGCCAGCAGCACTGCAGGGAGCACAGATACGCAGTATTTT. It encodes CASSTAGSTDTQYF.

The rearrangement joins TRBV5-4 to TRBJ1-2, with 8 bases that match TRBD1. The CDR3 runs to 15 residues. Germline CDR1 is SGHNT and CDR2 is YYREEE (reference sequence). Trimming removed 3 bases from V and 2 bases from J; junction bases left unmatched: 6. This CDR3 is CASSSPGQGNYGYTF. As DNA, the CDR3 is TGTGCCAGCAGCTCTCCCGGACAGGGCAACTATGGCTACACCTTC.

This clone was seen a single time. V gene TRBV6-4 combines with J gene TRBJ2-1, with D perhaps TRBD2 (5 bases). The CDR3 is 15 residues long. The V end lost 0 bases, the J end lost 8 bases, and 14 bases lay between the germline ends. The V gene's germline CDR1 is MRHNA and CDR2 SNTAGT. CDR3 amino acids: CASSDSVLARDEQFF. CDR3 DNA: TGTGCCAGCAGTGACTCCGTTTTAGCGCGGGATGAGCAGTTCTTC.

V gene TRBV5-1 combines with J gene TRBJ1-4; possibly TRBD1 for D (5 bases). Per the germline V gene, CDR1 is SGHRS and CDR2 is YFSETQ. Trimming removed 5 bases at V and 2 bases at J, with 13 bases between. This CDR3 region has 15 residues. The CDR3 DNA sequence: TGCGCCAGCAGTTTAGTCGGGACTACTAATGAAAAACTGTTTTTT. Residues: CASSLVGTTNEKLFF.

V usage is TRBV10-3 and J usage is TRBJ1-2; weak D call: TRBD1 (5 bases). V shed 4 bases and J shed 0 bases, with 9 bases lying between them. Germline values: CDR1 ENHRY, CDR2 SYGVKD. The CDR3 length is 14 residues. The CDR3 DNA reads as TGTGCCATCAGTGGAACAGGAACTAACTATGGCTACACCTTC. Protein: CAISGTGTNYGYTF.

This rearrangement joins TRBV6-5 to TRBJ1-5; TRBD1 matches 11 bases. V was pared by 6 bases and J by 4 bases, with 5 bases of the junction left unmatched. This CDR3 spans 15 amino acids. The germline V gene encodes CDR1 MNHEY and CDR2 SVGAGI. CDR3 nucleotide sequence: TGTGCCAGCAGGATCGGGACAGGGGGGAATCAGCCCCAGCATTTT. This encodes CASRIGTGGNQPQHF.

The chain couples TRBV10-3 to TRBJ1-5; no clear D gene. The germline V and J ends were trimmed by 2 bases and 0 bases, with 14 bases remaining between them. The CDR3 has 17 residues. Germline V CDR1 and CDR2: ENHRY, SYGVKD. The CDR3 region is CAISEPKRGYSNQPQHF. CDR3 nucleotides: TGTGCCATCAGTGAGCCGAAGAGAGGATATAGCAATCAGCCCCAGCATTTT.

The V and J genes are TRBV5-4 and TRBJ2-2; D possibly corresponds to TRBD2 (5 bases). V lost 0 bases and J 7 bases, leaving 10 bases between the germline ends. This CDR3 is built from 14 residues. The germline V gene encodes CDR1 SGHNT and CDR2 YYREEE (reference sequence). CDR3 coding DNA: TGTGCCAGCAGCTTGGCAGCGGATGGCGGGGAGCTGTTTTTT. It translates to CASSLAADGGELFF. Variable domain in full (rest from reference TRBV5-4 and TRBJ2-2): ETGVTQSPTHLIKTRGQQVTLRCSSQSGHNTVSWYQQALGQGPQFIFQYYREEENGRGNFPPRFSGLQFPNYSSELNVNALELDDSALYLCASSLAADGGELFFGEGSRLTVL.

This chain links TRBV29-1 with TRBJ2-7; 10 bases agree with TRBD1. CDR1 and CDR2 (germline): SQVTM, ANQGSEA. This CDR3 contains 14 residues. V trimming: 5 bases; J trimming: 1 base; junction bases outside the gene matches: 5. The CDR3 DNA reads TGCAGCGTTAAACCGGGACAGGGGTCCTACGAGCAGTACTTC. Its translation is CSVKPGQGSYEQYF.

A single count supports this clone. The V and J genes are TRBV7-2 and TRBJ1-1; tentatively, D is TRBD1 (5 bases). V was pared by 5 bases and J by 4 bases, with 11 bases between. The germline gives CDR1 SGHTA, CDR2 FQGNSA. The CDR3 consists of 13 residues. CDR3 sequence reads: CASSRGLGTEAFF. The CDR3 nucleotides read TGTGCCAGCAGCAGGGGTTTGGGCACTGAAGCTTTCTTT.

The chain is built from TRBV3-1 (or the pseudogene TRBV3-2) and TRBJ1-5; possible D gene TRBD1, 5 bases. The CDR3 is made up of 18 amino acids. Trimming pared 1 base from V and 1 base from J, leaving 17 bases between. Per the germline V gene, CDR1 is LGHDT and CDR2 is YNNKEL (reference sequence). CDR3 nucleotides: TGTGCCAGCAGCCAAGGGTTAAACCAGGGTTGGAGCAATCAGCCCCAGCATTTT. Its translation: CASSQGLNQGWSNQPQHF.

As DNA, the CDR3 is TGTGCCTGGAGTGTATTGGCCAGCAATGAGCAGTTCTTC. It encodes CAWSVLASNEQFF. This chain links TRBV30 with TRBJ2-1; D is undetermined. Trimming left V 0 bases short and J 6 bases short, with 9 bases between. CDR3 length equals 13 residues. Germline CDR1 and CDR2: GTSNPN and SVGIG (reference sequence).